This T cell receptor beta chain comes out of a study of Graves' ophthalmopathy and Graves' hyperthyroidism. Study summary: Over 18 months of follow-up, stable hyperthyroidism required that no ophthalmopathy appear. General study points: Predictions made by the model for ophthalmopathy progression reached more than 55% sensitivity and about 72% specificity.

Only a few counts were recorded for this clonotype. Its specificity is unknown. TCR beta CDR3 amplification used RNA transcripts. The authors performed first-round RT-PCR with HTBI primers and then a second-round multiplex PCR. TCRdb independently ran MiXCR on the multiplex PCR reads; one entry per CDR3 protein. Among around 1,200,000 distinct CDR3 sequences listed, about 35% were seen once. Diagnosis was based on clinical symptoms, serum thyroxine, TRAb, thyroid ultrasound and orbital computed tomography. The CDR3 has 21 amino acids. With 0 bases clipped from V and 0 bases from J, the junction kept 14 bases outside the gene matches. Germline V gene data show CDR1 as LGHNA and CDR2 as YSLEER.

The receptor comes from an adult man with Graves' hyperthyroidism. The sequenced sample consisted of peripheral blood or thyroid tissue (not recorded which). The chain is built from TRBV4-3 and TRBJ2-5; 12 nucleotides agree with TRBD2. The CDR3 here is CASSQDIVWTSGANYQETQYF. DNA of the CDR3: TGCGCCAGCAGCCAAGATATAGTGTGGACTAGCGGGGCCAATTACCAAGAGACCCAGTACTTC.